This TCR beta chain was documented in a study of spatial heterogeneity in lung cancer. At the level of the study: TCR and UMI combinations that were unique each appeared, on average, more than ten times in raw reads.

The CDR3 runs 18 residues. Trimming cost V 8 bases and J 6 bases; bases outside gene matches: 19. Germline CDR1 is LGHNA and CDR2 is YNFKEQ. Every TCR cDNA molecule bore a unique molecular identifier. TCRdb recomputed calls from the 5' RACE reads with MiXCR, one row per CDR3 protein. The sample carries about 95,000 distinct CDR3 sequences, about 9.4% recorded once. This clonotype was recorded at least ten times. What it recognizes is unknown. Whole-study results and caveats: Among blood samples, ubiquitous expanded tumor TCRs appeared more at resection than at follow-up.

The time point here: sample taken at primary tumor resection. Unsorted samples of tumor, nontumor lung or frozen PBMC had their whole RNA sequenced. Samples were donated by 72 untreated early-stage non-small cell lung cancer patients. The chain joins TRBV4-2 to TRBJ2-5, with 12 bases that match TRBD1. This TCR derives from a male donor with early-stage non-small cell lung cancer. The material was PBMCs, obtained at surgery. This chain's CDR3 is CASSPGQGASGNQKTQYF. The CDR3 bases are TGTGCCAGCTCCCCGGGACAGGGGGCTAGCGGGAATCAAAAGACCCAGTACTTC.